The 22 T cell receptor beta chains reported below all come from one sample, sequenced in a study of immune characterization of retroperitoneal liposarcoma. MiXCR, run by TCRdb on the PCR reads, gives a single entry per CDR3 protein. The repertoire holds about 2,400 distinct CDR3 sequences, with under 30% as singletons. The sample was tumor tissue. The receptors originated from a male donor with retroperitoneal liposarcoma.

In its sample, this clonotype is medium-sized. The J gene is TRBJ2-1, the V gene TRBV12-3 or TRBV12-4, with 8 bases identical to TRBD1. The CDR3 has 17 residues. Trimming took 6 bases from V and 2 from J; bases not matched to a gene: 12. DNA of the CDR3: TGTGCCAGCAGACTGAGAAGGAGGACAGGGACCTACAATGAGCAGTTCTTC. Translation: CASRLRRRTGTYNEQFF.

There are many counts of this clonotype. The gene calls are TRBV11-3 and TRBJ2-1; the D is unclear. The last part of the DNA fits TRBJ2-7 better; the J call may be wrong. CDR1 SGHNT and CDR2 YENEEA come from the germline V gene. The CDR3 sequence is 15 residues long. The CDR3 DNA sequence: TGTGCCAGCAGCCGGACGTCAAGCTCCTACAATGAGCAGTACTTC. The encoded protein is CASSRTSSSYNEQYF.

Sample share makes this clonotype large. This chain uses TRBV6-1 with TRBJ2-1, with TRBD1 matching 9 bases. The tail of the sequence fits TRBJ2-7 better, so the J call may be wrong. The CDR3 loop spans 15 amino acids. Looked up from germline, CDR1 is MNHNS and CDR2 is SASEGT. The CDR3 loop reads CASSPGQGVYNEQYF. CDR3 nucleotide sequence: TGTGCCAGCAGCCCGGGACAGGGAGTCTACAATGAGCAGTACTTC.

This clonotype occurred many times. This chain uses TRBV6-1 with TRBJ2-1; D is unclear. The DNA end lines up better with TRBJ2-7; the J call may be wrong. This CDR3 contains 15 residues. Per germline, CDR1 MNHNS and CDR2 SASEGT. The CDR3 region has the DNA TGTGCCAGCAGGTCGTGGGTTAGTTCCTACAATGAGCAGTACTTC. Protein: CASRSWVSSYNEQYF.

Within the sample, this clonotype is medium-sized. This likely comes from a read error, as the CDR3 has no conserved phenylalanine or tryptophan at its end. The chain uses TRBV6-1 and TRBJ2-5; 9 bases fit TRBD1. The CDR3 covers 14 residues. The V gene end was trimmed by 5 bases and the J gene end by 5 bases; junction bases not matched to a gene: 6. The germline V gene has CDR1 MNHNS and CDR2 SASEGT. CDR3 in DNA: TGTGCCAGCAGTAATGGAGGACAGGGGGAGACCCAGTACTTA. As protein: CASSNGGQGETQYL.

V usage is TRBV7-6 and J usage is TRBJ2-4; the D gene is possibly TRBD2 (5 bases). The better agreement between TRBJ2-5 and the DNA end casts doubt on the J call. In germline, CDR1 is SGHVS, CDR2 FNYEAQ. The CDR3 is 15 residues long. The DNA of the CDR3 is TGTGCCAGCAGCTTAGGTTTGGGAGTCCAAGAGACCCAGTACTTC. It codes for CASSLGLGVQETQYF.

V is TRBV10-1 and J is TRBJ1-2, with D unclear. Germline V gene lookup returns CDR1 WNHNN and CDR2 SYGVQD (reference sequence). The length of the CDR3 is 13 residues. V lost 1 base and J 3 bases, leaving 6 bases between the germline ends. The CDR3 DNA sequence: TGCGCCAGCAGTGAGTACCGCGACTATGGCTACACCTTC. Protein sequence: CASSEYRDYGYTF.

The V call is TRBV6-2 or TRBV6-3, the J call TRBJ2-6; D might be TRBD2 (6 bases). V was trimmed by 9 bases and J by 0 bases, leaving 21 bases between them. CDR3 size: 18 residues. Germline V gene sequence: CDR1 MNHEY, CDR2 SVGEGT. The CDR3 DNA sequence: TGTGCCAGTACCCGCCGGGACTTGGGGAACTCTGGGGCCAACGTCCTGACTTTC. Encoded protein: CASTRRDLGNSGANVLTF.

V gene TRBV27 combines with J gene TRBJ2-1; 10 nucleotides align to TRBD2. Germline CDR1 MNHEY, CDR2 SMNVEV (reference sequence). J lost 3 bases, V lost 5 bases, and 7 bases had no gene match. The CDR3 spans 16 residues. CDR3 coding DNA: TGTGCCAGCAGTCCCACTACTAGCGGGGTCTACAATGAGCAGTTCTTC. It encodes CASSPTTSGVYNEQFF.

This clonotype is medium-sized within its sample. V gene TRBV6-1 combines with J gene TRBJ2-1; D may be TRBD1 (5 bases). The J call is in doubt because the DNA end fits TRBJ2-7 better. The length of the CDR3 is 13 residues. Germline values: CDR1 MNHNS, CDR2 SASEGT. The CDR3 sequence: CASSTLRGAEQYF. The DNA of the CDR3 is TGTGCCAGCAGCACGTTAAGGGGTGCGGAGCAGTACTTC.

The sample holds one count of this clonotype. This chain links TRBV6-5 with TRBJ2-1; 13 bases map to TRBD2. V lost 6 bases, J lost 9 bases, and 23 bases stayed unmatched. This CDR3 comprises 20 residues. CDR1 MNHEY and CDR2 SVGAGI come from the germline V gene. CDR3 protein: CASSTGTGVLGLAGKGEQFF. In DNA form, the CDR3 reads TGTGCCAGCAGCACCGGGACAGGGGTTTTGGGACTAGCGGGAAAGGGTGAGCAGTTCTTC.

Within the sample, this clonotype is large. The CDR3 DNA reads as TGTGCCAGCAGCGAGACAGGAGCCTACGAGCAGTACTTC. Translated: CASSETGAYEQYF. J is TRBJ2-1 and V is TRBV7-9; D is perhaps TRBD1 (6 bases). The DNA matches TRBJ2-7 better at its end, which makes the J call doubtful. Germline V gene data show CDR1 as SEHNR and CDR2 as FQNEAQ (reference sequence). This CDR3 is built from 13 residues.

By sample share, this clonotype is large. The CDR3 here is CASSSRQGSYNEQFF. CDR3 DNA: TGTGCCAGCAGTAGCAGACAGGGCTCCTACAATGAGCAGTTCTTC. This sequence joins TRBV6-6 and TRBJ2-1; 7 bases map to TRBD1. Per the germline V gene, CDR1 is MNHNY and CDR2 is SVGAGI (reference sequence). With 5 bases clipped from V and 0 bases from J, the junction kept 4 bases outside the gene matches. This CDR3 spans 15 amino acids.

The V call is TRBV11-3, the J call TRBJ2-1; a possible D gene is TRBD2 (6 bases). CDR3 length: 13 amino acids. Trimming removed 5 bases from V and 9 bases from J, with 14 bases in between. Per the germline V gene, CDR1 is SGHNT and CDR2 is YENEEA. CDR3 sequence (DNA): TGTGCCAGCAGCCAGGAACTAGCAGCTGAGCAGTTCTTC. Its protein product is CASSQELAAEQFF. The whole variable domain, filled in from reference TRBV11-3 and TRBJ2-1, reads EAGVVQSPRYKIIEKKQPVAFWCNPISGHNTLYWYLQNLGQGPELLIRYENEEAVDDSQLPKDRFSAERLKGVDSTLKIQPAELGDSAVYLCASSQELAAEQFFGPGTRLTVL.

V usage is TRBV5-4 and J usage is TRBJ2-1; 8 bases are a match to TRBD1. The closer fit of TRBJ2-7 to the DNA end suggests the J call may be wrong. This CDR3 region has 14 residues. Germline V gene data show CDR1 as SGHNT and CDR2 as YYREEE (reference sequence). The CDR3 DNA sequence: TGTGCCAGCAGCTCCCGGACAGGGCTGGGTGAGCAGTACTTC. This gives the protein CASSSRTGLGEQYF.

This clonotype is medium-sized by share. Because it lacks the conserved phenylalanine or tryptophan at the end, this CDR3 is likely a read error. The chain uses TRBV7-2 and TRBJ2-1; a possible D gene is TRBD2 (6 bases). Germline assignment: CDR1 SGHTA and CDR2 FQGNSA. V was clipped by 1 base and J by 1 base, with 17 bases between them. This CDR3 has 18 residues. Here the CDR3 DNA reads TGTGCCAGCAGCTTAGTTGTGTGGGAGGCAGGTTCCTACAATGAGCAGTTCTTA. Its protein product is CASSLVVWEAGSYNEQFL.

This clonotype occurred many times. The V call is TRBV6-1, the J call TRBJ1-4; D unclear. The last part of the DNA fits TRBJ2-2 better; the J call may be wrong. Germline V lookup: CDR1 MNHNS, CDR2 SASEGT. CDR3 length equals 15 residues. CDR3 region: CASTTRYFDTGELFF. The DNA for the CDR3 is TGTGCCAGCACCACGAGATATTTCGACACCGGGGAGCTGTTTTTT.

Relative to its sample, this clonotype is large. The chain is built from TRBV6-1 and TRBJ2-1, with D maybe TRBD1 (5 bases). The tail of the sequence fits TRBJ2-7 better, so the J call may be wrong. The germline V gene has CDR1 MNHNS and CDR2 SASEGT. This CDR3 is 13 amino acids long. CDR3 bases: TGTGCCAGCAGTGAAGGACAGTTAAATGAGCAGTACTTC. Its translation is CASSEGQLNEQYF.

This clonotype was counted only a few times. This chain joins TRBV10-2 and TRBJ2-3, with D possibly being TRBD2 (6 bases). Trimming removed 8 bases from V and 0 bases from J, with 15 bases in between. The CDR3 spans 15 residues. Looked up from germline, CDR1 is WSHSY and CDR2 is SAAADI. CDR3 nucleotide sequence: TGCGCCAGCGGTAAAAGCGGGTACAGCACAGATACGCAGTATTTT. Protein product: CASGKSGYSTDTQYF.

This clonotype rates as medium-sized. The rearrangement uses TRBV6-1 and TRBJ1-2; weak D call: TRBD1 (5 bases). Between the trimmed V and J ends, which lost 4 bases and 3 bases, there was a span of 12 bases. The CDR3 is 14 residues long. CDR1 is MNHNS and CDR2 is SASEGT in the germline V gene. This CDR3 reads CASSAGTFDYGYTF. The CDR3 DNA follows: TGTGCCAGCAGTGCCGGGACTTTCGACTATGGCTACACCTTC.

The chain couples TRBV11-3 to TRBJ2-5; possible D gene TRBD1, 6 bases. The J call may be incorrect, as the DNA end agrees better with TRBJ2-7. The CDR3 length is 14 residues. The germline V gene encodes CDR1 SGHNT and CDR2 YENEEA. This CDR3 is CASSSAGVGYEQYF. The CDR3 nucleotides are TGTGCCAGCAGCTCTGCAGGGGTAGGCTACGAGCAGTACTTC.

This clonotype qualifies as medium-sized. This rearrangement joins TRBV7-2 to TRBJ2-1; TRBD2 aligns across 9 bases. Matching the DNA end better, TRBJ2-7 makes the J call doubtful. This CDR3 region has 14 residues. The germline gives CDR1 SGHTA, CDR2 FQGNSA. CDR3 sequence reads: CASSFSGSTYEQYF. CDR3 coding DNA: TGTGCCAGCAGCTTTAGCGGGAGCACCTACGAGCAGTACTTC.